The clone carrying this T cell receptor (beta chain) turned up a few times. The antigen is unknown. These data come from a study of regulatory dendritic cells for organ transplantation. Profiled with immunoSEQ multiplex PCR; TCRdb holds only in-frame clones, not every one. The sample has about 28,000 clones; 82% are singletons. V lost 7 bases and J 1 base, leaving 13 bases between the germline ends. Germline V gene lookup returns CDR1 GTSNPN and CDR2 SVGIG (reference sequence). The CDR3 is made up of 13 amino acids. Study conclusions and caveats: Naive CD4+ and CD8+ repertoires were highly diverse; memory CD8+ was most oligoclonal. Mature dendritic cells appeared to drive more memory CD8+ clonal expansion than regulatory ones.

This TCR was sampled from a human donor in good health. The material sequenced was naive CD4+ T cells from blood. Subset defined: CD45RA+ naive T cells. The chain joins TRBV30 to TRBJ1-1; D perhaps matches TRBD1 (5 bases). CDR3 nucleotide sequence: TGTGCCTCCCGGGGGTCGGGGAACACTGAAGCTTTCTTT. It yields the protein CASRGSGNTEAFF.